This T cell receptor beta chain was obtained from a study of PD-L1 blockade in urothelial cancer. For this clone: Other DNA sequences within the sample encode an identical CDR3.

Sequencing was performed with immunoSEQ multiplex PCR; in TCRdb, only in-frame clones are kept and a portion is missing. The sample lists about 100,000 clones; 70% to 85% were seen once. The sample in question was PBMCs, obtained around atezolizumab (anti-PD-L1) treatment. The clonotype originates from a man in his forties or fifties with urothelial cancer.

The CDR3 is CASSPGQFNQPQHF. In DNA, the CDR3 is TGTGCCAGCAGTCCAGGACAGTTCAATCAGCCCCAGCATTTT. The V gene is TRBV6-1, the J gene TRBJ1-5; possible D gene TRBD1, 6 bases. The CDR3 totals 14 residues. V lost 5 bases to trimming and J lost 3 bases, with 11 bases between them. From germline, CDR1 is MNHNS and CDR2 SASEGT.